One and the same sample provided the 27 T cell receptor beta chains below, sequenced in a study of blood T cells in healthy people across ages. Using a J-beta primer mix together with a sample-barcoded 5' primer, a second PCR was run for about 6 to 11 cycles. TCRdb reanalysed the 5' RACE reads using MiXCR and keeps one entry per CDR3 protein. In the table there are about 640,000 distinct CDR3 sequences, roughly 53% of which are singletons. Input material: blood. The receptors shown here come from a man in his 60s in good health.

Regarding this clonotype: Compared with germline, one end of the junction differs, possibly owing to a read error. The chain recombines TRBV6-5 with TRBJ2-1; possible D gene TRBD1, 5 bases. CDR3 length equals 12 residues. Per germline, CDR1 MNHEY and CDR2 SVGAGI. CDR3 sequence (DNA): TGTGCCAGCAGGACCTCAGGGAATGAGCGGTTCTTC. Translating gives CASRTSGNERFF.

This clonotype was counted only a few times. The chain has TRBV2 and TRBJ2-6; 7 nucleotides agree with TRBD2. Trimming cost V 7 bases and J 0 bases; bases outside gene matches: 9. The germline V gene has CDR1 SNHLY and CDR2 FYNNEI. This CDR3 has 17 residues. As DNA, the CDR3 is TGTGCCAGCACGCGTCTAGCGGACTCCTCTGGGGCCAACGTCCTGACTTTC. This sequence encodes CASTRLADSSGANVLTF.

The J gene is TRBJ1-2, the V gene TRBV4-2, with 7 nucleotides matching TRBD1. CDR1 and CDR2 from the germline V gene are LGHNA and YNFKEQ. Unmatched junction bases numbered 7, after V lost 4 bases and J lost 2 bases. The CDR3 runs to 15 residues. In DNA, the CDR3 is TGTGCCAGCAGCCCCTCGACAGGGACAAACTATGGCTACACCTTC. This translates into CASSPSTGTNYGYTF.

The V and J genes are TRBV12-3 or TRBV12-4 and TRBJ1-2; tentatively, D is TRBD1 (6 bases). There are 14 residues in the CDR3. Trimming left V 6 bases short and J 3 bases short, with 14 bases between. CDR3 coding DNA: TGTGCCAGCAGACTGACGGGGGCCCACTATGGCTACACCTTC. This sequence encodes CASRLTGAHYGYTF.

This CDR3 is CASLQDGSKDTQYF. The CDR3, as DNA: TGTGCCAGCCTCCAGGACGGATCGAAAGATACGCAGTATTTT. This rearrangement joins TRBV12-3 or TRBV12-4 to TRBJ2-3; D remains ambiguous. The CDR3 spans 14 residues. V lost 8 bases to trimming and J lost 5 bases, with 17 bases between them.

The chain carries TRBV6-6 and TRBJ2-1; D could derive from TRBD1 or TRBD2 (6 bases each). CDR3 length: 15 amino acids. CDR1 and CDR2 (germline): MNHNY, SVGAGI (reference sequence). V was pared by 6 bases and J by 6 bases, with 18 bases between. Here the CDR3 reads CASRDRQEGSNEQFF. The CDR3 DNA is TGTGCCAGCAGGGACAGACAGGAGGGTAGCAATGAGCAGTTCTTC.

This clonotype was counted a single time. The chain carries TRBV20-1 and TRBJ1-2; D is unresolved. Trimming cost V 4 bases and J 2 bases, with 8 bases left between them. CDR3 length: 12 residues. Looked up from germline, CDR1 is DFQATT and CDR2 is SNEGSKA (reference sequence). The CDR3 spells CSAMAANYGYTF. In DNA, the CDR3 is TGCAGTGCTATGGCCGCGAACTATGGCTACACCTTC.

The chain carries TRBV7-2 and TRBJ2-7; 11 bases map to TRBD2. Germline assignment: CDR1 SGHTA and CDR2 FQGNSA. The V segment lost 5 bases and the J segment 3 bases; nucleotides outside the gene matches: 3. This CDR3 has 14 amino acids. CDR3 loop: CASSVTSGGYEQYF. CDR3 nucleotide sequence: TGTGCCAGCAGCGTCACTAGCGGGGGCTACGAGCAGTACTTC.

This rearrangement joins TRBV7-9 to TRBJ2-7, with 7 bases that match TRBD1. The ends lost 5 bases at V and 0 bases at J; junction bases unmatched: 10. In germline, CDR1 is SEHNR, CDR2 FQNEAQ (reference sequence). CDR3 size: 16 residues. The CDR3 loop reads CASSPAMGQLSYEQYF. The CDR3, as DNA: TGTGCCAGCAGCCCCGCCATGGGACAGCTCTCCTACGAGCAGTACTTC.

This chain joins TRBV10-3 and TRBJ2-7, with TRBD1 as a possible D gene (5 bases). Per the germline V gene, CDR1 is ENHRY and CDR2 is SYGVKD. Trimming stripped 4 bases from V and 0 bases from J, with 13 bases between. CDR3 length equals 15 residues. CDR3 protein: CAISGGRQGSYEQYF. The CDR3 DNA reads TGTGCCATCAGTGGAGGTCGGCAGGGCTCCTACGAGCAGTACTTC.

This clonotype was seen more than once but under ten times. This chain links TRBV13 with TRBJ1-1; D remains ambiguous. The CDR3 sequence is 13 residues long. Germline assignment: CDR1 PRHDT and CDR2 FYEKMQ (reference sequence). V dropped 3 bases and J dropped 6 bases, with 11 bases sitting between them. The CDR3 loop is CASSFRRASEAFF. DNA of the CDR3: TGTGCCAGCAGCTTCCGACGGGCCTCTGAAGCTTTCTTT.

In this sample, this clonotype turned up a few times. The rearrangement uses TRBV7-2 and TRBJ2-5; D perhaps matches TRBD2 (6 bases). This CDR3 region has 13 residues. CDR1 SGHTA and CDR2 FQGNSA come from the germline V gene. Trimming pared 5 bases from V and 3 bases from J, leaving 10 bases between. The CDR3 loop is CASSDWGEETQYF. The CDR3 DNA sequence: TGTGCCAGCAGCGACTGGGGGGAAGAGACCCAGTACTTC.

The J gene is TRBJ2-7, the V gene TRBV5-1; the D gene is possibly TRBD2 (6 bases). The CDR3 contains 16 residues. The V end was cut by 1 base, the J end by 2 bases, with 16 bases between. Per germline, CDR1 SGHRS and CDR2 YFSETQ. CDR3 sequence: CASSLRMAGSPYEQYF. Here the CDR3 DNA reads TGCGCCAGCAGCTTGAGGATGGCGGGGTCCCCCTACGAGCAGTACTTC. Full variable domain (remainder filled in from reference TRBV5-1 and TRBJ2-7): KAGVTQTPRYLIKTRGQQVTLSCSPISGHRSVSWYQQTPGQGLQFLFEYFSETQRNKGNFPGRFSGRQFSNSRSEMNVSTLELGDSALYLCASSLRMAGSPYEQYFGPGTRLTVT.

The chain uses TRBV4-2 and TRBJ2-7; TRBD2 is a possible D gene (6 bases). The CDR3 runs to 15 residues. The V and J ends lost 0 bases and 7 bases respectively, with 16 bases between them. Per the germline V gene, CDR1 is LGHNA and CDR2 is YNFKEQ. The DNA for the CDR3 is TGTGCCAGCAGCCAAGACCTGGGGGGACTCCGGGAGCAGTACTTC. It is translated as CASSQDLGGLREQYF.

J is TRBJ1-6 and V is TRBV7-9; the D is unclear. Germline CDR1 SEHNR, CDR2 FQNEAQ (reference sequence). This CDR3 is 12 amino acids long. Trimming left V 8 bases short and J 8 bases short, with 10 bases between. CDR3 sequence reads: CASSREDSPLHF. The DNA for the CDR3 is TGTGCCAGCTCTAGGGAGGATTCACCCCTCCACTTT. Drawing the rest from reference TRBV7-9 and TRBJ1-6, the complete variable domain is DTGVSQNPRHKITKRGQNVTFRCDPISEHNRLYWYRQTLGQGPEFLTYFQNEAQLEKSRLLSDRFSAERPKGSFSTLEIQRTEQGDSAMYLCASSREDSPLHFGNGTRLTVT.

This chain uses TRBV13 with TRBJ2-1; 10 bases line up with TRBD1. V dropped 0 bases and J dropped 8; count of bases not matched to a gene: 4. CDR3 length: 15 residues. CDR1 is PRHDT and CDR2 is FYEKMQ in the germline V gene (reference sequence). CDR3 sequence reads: CASSLGDRGQDEQFF. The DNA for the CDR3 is TGTGCCAGCAGCTTAGGAGACAGGGGGCAGGATGAGCAGTTCTTC.

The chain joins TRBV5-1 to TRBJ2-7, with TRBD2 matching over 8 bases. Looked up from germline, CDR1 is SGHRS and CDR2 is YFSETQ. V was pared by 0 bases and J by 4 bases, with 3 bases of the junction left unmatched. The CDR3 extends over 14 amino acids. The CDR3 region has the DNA TGCGCCAGCAGCTTGGTTTTAGCGGGGTACGAGCAGTACTTC. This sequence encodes CASSLVLAGYEQYF.

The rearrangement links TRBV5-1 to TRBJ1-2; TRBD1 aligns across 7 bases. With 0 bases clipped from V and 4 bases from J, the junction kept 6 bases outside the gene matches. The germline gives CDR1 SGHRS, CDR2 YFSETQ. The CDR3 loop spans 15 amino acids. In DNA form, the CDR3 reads TGCGCCAGCAGCTTGGGGACAGGAGAAATCTATGGCTACACCTTC. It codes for CASSLGTGEIYGYTF. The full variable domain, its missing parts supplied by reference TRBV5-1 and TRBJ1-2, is KAGVTQTPRYLIKTRGQQVTLSCSPISGHRSVSWYQQTPGQGLQFLFEYFSETQRNKGNFPGRFSGRQFSNSRSEMNVSTLELGDSALYLCASSLGTGEIYGYTFGSGTRLTVV.

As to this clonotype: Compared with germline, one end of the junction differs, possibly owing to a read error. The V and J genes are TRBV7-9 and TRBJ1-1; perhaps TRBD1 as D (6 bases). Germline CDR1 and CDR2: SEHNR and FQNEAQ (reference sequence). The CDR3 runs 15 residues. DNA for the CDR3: TGTACCAGCAGCCCCCATGGCAGGGGCAACACTGAAGCTTTCTTT. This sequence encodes CTSSPHGRGNTEAFF.

The CDR3 here is CSASDKQGKQTQYF. CDR3 DNA sequence: TGCAGTGCTAGCGACAAACAGGGGAAGCAGACCCAGTACTTC. The V and J genes are TRBV20-1 and TRBJ2-5, with TRBD1 matching over 7 bases. V lost 3 bases and J lost 6; bases outside the gene matches: 10. The CDR3 has 14 amino acids. Germline CDR1 DFQATT, CDR2 SNEGSKA (reference sequence).

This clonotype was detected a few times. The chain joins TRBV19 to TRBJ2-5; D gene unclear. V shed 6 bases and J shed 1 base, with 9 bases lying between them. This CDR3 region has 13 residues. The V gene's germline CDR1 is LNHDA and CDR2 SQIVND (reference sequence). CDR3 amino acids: CASSGSVQETQYF. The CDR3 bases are TGTGCCAGTAGCGGCAGCGTCCAAGAGACCCAGTACTTC.

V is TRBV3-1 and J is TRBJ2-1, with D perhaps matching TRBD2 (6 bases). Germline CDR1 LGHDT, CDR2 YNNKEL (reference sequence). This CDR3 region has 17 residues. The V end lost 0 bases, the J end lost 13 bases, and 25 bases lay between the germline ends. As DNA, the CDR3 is TGTGCCAGCAGCCAAGAATCAAGGCGGGGACCGCTCGAGACCCAGTTCTTC. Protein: CASSQESRRGPLETQFF.

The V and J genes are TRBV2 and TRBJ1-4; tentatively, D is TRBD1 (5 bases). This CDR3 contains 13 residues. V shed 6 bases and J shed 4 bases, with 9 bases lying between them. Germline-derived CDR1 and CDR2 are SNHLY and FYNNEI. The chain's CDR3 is CASRQDYNEKLFF. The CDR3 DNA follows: TGTGCCAGCAGACAGGATTATAATGAAAAACTGTTTTTT.

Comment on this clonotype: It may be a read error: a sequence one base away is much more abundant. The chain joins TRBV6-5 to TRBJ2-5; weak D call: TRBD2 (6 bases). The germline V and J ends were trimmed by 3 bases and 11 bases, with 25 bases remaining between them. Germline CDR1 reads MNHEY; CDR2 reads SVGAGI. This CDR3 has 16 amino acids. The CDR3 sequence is CASSYGGAGKYNEQYF. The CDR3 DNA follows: TGTGCCAGCAGTTATGGAGGGGCAGGGAAATACAATGAGCAGTACTTC.

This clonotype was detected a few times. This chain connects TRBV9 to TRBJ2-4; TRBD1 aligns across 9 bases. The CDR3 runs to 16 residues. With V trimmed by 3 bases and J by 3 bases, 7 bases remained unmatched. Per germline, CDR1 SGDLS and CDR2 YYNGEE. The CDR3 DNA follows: TGTGCCAGCAGCGCGCGACAGGGGGGCGGCAAAAACATTCAGTACTTC. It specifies CASSARQGGGKNIQYF.

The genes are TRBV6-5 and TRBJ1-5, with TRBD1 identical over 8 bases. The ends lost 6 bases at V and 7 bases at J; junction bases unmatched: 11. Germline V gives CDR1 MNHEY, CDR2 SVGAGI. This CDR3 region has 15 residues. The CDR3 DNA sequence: TGTGCCAGCAGACCCGACAGGGGAGGTAACCAGCCCCAGCATTTT. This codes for CASRPDRGGNQPQHF.

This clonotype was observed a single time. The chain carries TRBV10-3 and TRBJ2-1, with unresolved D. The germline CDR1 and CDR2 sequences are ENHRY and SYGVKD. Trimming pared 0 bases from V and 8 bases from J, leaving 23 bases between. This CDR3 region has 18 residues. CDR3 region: CAISESPPGQTPEDEQFF. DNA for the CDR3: TGTGCCATCAGTGAGTCTCCCCCCGGGCAGACCCCTGAGGATGAGCAGTTCTTC.